This T cell receptor (beta chain) comes out of a study of CD8+CD57+ T cells in acquired aplastic anemia. About the study: The mean DNA yield obtained from sorted CD4+ and CD8+ cells came to 3.2 ug. Healthy donor CD4+ cell samples had a mean of about 11 million reads.

The template used for profiling TCR beta VDJ and CDR3 was genomic DNA. A single record per CDR3 protein comes from TCRdb applying MiXCR to the reads. The sample holds some 190,000 distinct CDR3 sequences; 35% to 50% are singletons and the top ten take 2.5% to 3.5%. Findings of the study overall: Found in both controls and patients were approximately 31 CD8+ CDR3 sequences.

Ten or more counts support this clonotype. Its target is unknown. V was pared by 1 base and J by 1 base, with 6 bases of the junction left unmatched. Germline V gives CDR1 SNHLY, CDR2 FYNNEI. The CDR3 totals 16 residues. The sequenced material came from sorted CD4+, CD8+, or CD8+CD57+ T cells (not recorded which) from PBMCs. This clonotype was obtained from a human donor in good health. The chain recombines TRBV2 with TRBJ2-5, with 7 bases fitting TRBD2. CDR3 sequence: CASSEDSGGGQETQYF. As DNA, the CDR3 is TGTGCCAGCAGTGAAGACTCGGGCGGGGGCCAAGAGACCCAGTACTTC.